The 15 T cell receptor beta chains below were found in one sample sequenced in a study of beta chain features in type 1 diabetes. Overall study findings and caveats: Within each of all four CD4+ subsets, Type 1 diabetes patients had TCRB CDR3s that were moderately but significantly shorter.

These receptors lack a known antigen. As every portion of the isolated RNA was reverse transcribed, the sequencing read expressed TCRB transcripts. Here immunoSEQ multiplex PCR was the method, and the copy in TCRdb shows in-frame clones only, minus some. Of approximately 44,000 clones detected, over 60% appear once; the ten largest clones hold approximately 2.3%. The sequencing input was Tregs from blood. The receptor source for this set is a woman in her late teens or twenties with type 1 diabetes.

The chain uses TRBV28 and TRBJ2-7, with D possibly matching TRBD2 (6 bases). V was clipped by 7 bases and J by 0 bases, with 19 bases between them. CDR1 and CDR2 from the germline V gene are MDHEN and SYDVKM. The CDR3 covers 16 residues. CDR3 nucleotides: TGTGCCAGCACCTTGGCCGGGACTGCAAGCTCCTACGAGCAGTACTTC. It specifies CASTLAGTASSYEQYF.

This clone was seen a single time. This chain uses TRBV19 with TRBJ2-7, with 7 nucleotides matching TRBD1. Germline lookup yields CDR1 LNHDA and CDR2 SQIVND (reference sequence). With V trimmed by 3 bases and J by 2 bases, 4 bases remained unmatched. This CDR3 is built from 14 residues. This chain's CDR3 is CASSIEGATYEQYF. The DNA of the CDR3 is TGTGCCAGTAGTATTGAGGGGGCCACCTACGAGCAGTACTTC.

This clone showed up just a few times. The chain combines TRBV11-2 with TRBJ1-2; D possibly corresponds to TRBD1 (5 bases). There are 13 residues in the CDR3. Germline V gives CDR1 SGHAT, CDR2 FQNNGV. Trimming stripped 2 bases from V and 3 bases from J, with 7 bases between. This CDR3 reads CASSLQGDYGYTF. CDR3 sequence (DNA): TGTGCCAGCAGCTTACAGGGTGACTATGGCTACACCTTC.

This clone showed up just once. The chain couples TRBV11-3 to TRBJ2-2, with 7 bases that match TRBD2. J gave up 4 bases and V 11 bases, and 13 bases lay outside the gene matches. The CDR3 runs 15 residues. CDR1 is SGHNT, CDR2 YENEEA, per germline. The CDR3 region is CACTPLREGTGELFF. The DNA of the CDR3 is TGTGCCTGCACCCCCCTGAGGGAGGGCACCGGGGAGCTGTTTTTT.

The chain uses TRBV18 and TRBJ2-3, with 10 bases that match TRBD2. There are 16 residues in the CDR3. Germline assignment: CDR1 KGHSH and CDR2 LQKENI. With 2 bases clipped from V and 5 bases from J, the junction kept 7 bases outside the gene matches. This CDR3 is CASSPASGRGRDTQYF. In DNA, the CDR3 is TGTGCCAGCTCACCAGCTAGCGGGAGAGGTAGAGATACGCAGTATTTT.

The V call is TRBV5-1, the J call TRBJ1-1; TRBD1 aligns across 7 bases. V was pared by 3 bases and J by 4 bases, with 6 bases of the junction left unmatched. This CDR3 comprises 14 residues. CDR1 is SGHRS and CDR2 is YFSETQ in the germline V gene. The CDR3 coding sequence is TGCGCCAGCAGCTCCCAGGGGGGAGCCACTGAAGCTTTCTTT. Encoded protein: CASSSQGGATEAFF.

This rearrangement joins TRBV9 to TRBJ2-7; 8 bases match TRBD1. This CDR3 contains 16 residues. Germline lookup yields CDR1 SGDLS and CDR2 YYNGEE. J gave up 7 bases and V 3 bases, and 15 bases lay outside the gene matches. The CDR3 spells CASSASTGVTGGEQYF. CDR3 nucleotides: TGTGCCAGCAGCGCTTCGACAGGGGTCACGGGTGGGGAGCAGTACTTC. The entire variable domain, with the rest obtained from reference TRBV9 and TRBJ2-7, is as follows: DSGVTQTPKHLITATGQRVTLRCSPRSGDLSVYWYQQSLDQGLQFLIQYYNGEERAKGNILERFSAQQFPDLHSELNLSSLELGDSALYFCASSASTGVTGGEQYFGPGTRLTVT.

The rearrangement links TRBV28 to TRBJ2-7, with 13 bases lining up with TRBD2. Germline lookup yields CDR1 MDHEN and CDR2 SYDVKM. The CDR3 totals 17 residues. V trimming: 1 base; J trimming: 5 bases; junction bases outside the gene matches: 8. The CDR3, as DNA: TGTGCCAGCAGTTTATATACGGGACTAGCGGGGCCCCACGAGCAGTACTTC. It yields the protein CASSLYTGLAGPHEQYF. The full variable domain, completed using reference TRBV28 and TRBJ2-7, is DVKVTQSSRYLVKRTGEKVFLECVQDMDHENMFWYRQDPGLGLRLIYFSYDVKMKEKGDIPEGYSVSREKKERFSLILESASTNQTSMYLCASSLYTGLAGPHEQYFGPGTRLTVT.

The chain is built from TRBV4-1 and TRBJ2-3; 7 bases align to TRBD2. CDR1 and CDR2 from the germline V gene are MGHRA and YSYEKL. This CDR3 has 14 amino acids. With 0 bases clipped from V and 8 bases from J, the junction kept 5 bases outside the gene matches. The CDR3 bases are TGCGCCAGCAGCCAAGAGGTGGGGGGGGGTACGCAGTATTTT. Translating gives CASSQEVGGGTQYF.

This clone was found a few times. This sequence joins TRBV4-3 and TRBJ1-1, with D perhaps matching TRBD1 (6 bases). Per the germline V gene, CDR1 is LGHNA and CDR2 is YSLEER. The CDR3 spans 15 residues. V was pared by 0 bases and J by 4 bases, with 12 bases between. CDR3 nucleotide sequence: TGCGCCAGCAGCCAAGAGGTCCAAGGGGGCACTGAAGCTTTCTTT. Translating gives CASSQEVQGGTEAFF.

This rearrangement joins TRBV28 to TRBJ2-5, with 10 bases aligning to TRBD1. CDR3 length equals 13 residues. V lost 6 bases and J lost 4; bases outside the gene matches: 2. Germline lookup yields CDR1 MDHEN and CDR2 SYDVKM. The CDR3 spells CASSRDRGETQYF. CDR3 DNA sequence: TGTGCCAGCAGCCGGGACAGGGGAGAGACCCAGTACTTC. Complete variable domain (other parts from reference TRBV28 and TRBJ2-5): DVKVTQSSRYLVKRTGEKVFLECVQDMDHENMFWYRQDPGLGLRLIYFSYDVKMKEKGDIPEGYSVSREKKERFSLILESASTNQTSMYLCASSRDRGETQYFGPGTRLLVL.

The chain carries TRBV30 and TRBJ1-3, with D hard to call. Germline loops: CDR1 GTSNPN, CDR2 SVGIG (reference sequence). V dropped 5 bases and J dropped 0 bases, with 11 bases sitting between them. The CDR3 covers 14 residues. CDR3 sequence: CAWERSRSGNTIYF. DNA for the CDR3: TGTGCCTGGGAGAGGTCTCGCTCTGGAAACACCATATATTTT.

The rearrangement uses TRBV4-1 and TRBJ2-6, with D possibly TRBD2 on 6 matching bases. Per germline, CDR1 MGHRA and CDR2 YSYEKL. V was cut by 0 bases and J by 2 bases, with 11 bases left in between. The CDR3 spans 17 residues. The CDR3 DNA follows: TGCGCCAGCAGCCAAGATGGAGGGCAGGCTGGGGCCAACGTCCTGACTTTC. This sequence encodes CASSQDGGQAGANVLTF.

This chain uses TRBV27 with TRBJ1-2; a weak D match, TRBD1 (6 bases). Germline V gene data show CDR1 as MNHEY and CDR2 as SMNVEV (reference sequence). The CDR3 loop spans 13 amino acids. Deletions cut 5 bases from V and 6 bases from J, with 13 bases between. CDR3 in DNA: TGTGCCAGCAGTCCCACGTGGGGGCATGGCTACACCTTC. Its protein product is CASSPTWGHGYTF.

This chain links TRBV18 with TRBJ1-5; TRBD1 matches 12 bases. Germline V gene sequence: CDR1 KGHSH, CDR2 LQKENI. J was trimmed by 6 bases and V by 3 bases; bases with no gene match: 9. The CDR3 sequence is 17 residues long. CDR3 in amino acids: CASSPAKGTGGGQPQHF. The CDR3 coding sequence is TGTGCCAGCTCACCGGCAAAAGGGACAGGGGGCGGTCAGCCCCAGCATTTT.